This T cell receptor (beta chain) was sequenced during a study of STAT3 mutations in large granular lymphocyte leukemia. Study in general: Immunosuppressive therapy was given to more than half of T-LGLL patients.

Concerning this clone itself: Its matching antigen is unknown.

The CDR3 loop spans 14 amino acids. V lost 0 bases, J lost 7 bases, and 4 bases stayed unmatched. Germline CDR1 is GTSNPN and CDR2 is SVGIG (reference sequence). Study outcomes and limitations: Every T-cell large granular lymphocyte leukemia patient had at least one immunodominant TCR beta clonotype. After therapy, 6 of 18 patients switched clonotypes, all new clones STAT3 wild type.

Some clones are missing from TCRdb's copy, which holds only in-frame ones; the method was immunoSEQ multiplex PCR. This sample has 950 or so clones, with about 60% found just once. This TCR was recovered from a human donor with T large granular lymphocyte leukemia. Some clones in this sample may be carry-over from other donors' samples. The chain links TRBV30 to TRBJ2-1, with 9 nucleotides matching TRBD1. The specimen was PBMCs. CDR3 sequence: CAWSVQGALNEQFF. The CDR3 DNA sequence: TGTGCCTGGAGTGTACAGGGGGCCTTAAATGAGCAGTTCTTC.